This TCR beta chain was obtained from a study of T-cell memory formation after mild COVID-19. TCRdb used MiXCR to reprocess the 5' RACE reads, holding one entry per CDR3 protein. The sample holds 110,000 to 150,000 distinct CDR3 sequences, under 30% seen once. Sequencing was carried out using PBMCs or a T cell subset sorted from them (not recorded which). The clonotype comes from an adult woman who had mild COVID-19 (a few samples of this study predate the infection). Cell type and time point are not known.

CDR3 in DNA: TGTGCCAGCAGCCTGGGACAGTTCTACGAGCAGTACTTC. Protein sequence: CASSLGQFYEQYF. J is TRBJ2-7 and V is TRBV7-3; 7 bases are a match to TRBD1. The CDR3 totals 13 residues. Looked up from germline, CDR1 is SGHTA and CDR2 is FQGTGA. Germline trimming cut 5 bases from V and 3 bases from J; bases unmatched to any gene: 4. The variable domain in full, with the rest retrieved from reference TRBV7-3 and TRBJ2-7, is GAGVSQTPSNKVTEKGKYVELRCDPISGHTALYWYRQSLGQGPEFLIYFQGTGAADDSGLPNDRFFAVRPEGSVSTLKIQRTERGDSAVYLCASSLGQFYEQYFGPGTRLTVT.